This T cell receptor (beta chain) was identified in a study of blood T cell repertoires in COVID-19. Across the whole study: There were acute and convalescent COVID-19 samples, and they came from the United States, Italy and Spain.

How the authors handled the data: Cell counts per sample came from amplifying reference gene primers. The repertoire was sequenced with immunoSEQ multiplex PCR; TCRdb's copy has only in-frame clones and lacks some. V and J calls and clone size are as listed in that table; D and trimming were resolved from the DNA. The data hold about 360,000 clones, with around 88% observed a single time. V was pared by 6 bases and J by 1 base, with 8 bases of the junction left unmatched. The CDR3 sequence is 15 residues long. The germline gives CDR1 MNHEY, CDR2 SVGAGI. The TCR sequence derives from a man aged 25-40 years with active or convalescent COVID-19. What was sequenced was peripheral blood. V and J are TRBV6-5 and TRBJ1-1; 7 bases align to TRBD1. The CDR3 is CASSFEEGANTEAFF. For the CDR3, the DNA is TGTGCCAGCAGCTTCGAGGAGGGGGCGAACACTGAAGCTTTCTTT.